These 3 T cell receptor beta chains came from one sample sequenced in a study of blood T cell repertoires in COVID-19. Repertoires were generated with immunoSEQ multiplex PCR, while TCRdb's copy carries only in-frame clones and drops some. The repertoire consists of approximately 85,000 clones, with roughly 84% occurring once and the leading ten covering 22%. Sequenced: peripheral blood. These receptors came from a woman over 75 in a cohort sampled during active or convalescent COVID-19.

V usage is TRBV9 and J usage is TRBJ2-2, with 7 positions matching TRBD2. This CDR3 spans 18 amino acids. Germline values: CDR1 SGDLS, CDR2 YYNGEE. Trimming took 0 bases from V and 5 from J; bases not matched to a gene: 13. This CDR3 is CASSVGPSGGSFTGELFF. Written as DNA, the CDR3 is TGTGCCAGCAGCGTAGGTCCCTCGGGCGGGAGTTTTACCGGGGAGCTGTTTTTT.

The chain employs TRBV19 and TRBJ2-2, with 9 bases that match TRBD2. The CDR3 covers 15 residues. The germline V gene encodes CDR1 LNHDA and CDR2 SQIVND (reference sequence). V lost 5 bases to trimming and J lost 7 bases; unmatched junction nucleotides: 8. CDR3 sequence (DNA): TGTGCCAGTAGTGACCTAGCGGGAACGGTCGGGGAGCTGTTTTTT. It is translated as CASSDLAGTVGELFF.

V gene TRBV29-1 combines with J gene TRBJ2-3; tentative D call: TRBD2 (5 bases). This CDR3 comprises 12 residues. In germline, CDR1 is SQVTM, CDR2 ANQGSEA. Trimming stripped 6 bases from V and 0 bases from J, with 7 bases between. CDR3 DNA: TGCAGCGTAGCGGACAGCACAGATACGCAGTATTTT. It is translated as CSVADSTDTQYF.